The T cell receptor (beta chain) described here comes from a study of T cells after yellow fever vaccination. Whole-study context: For low cell numbers, libraries were made with SMART-Seq v4 Ultra Low Input.

Researchers made TCR cDNA using 5'RACE template switching, and this step added a universal primer site and UMIs. TCRdb re-called the 5' RACE reads through MiXCR, storing one row per CDR3 protein. This table has some 340,000 distinct CDR3 sequences, over 3.5% appearing once. The CDR3 loop spans 14 amino acids. Trimming removed 6 bases at V and 6 bases at J, with 15 bases between. The V gene's germline CDR1 is DFQATT and CDR2 SNEGSKA (reference sequence). This clonotype has just a few counts. The chain recombines TRBV20-1 with TRBJ1-6; D is uncertain. Sequencing used PBMCs, obtained 5 days after the yellow fever booster vaccination. The clonotype originates from a man between 18 and 35 years old who received the YFV17D yellow fever vaccine. CDR3 region: CSAYRRGGNSPLHF. Written as DNA, the CDR3 is TGCAGTGCCTACCGTCGAGGAGGTAATTCACCCCTCCACTTT.